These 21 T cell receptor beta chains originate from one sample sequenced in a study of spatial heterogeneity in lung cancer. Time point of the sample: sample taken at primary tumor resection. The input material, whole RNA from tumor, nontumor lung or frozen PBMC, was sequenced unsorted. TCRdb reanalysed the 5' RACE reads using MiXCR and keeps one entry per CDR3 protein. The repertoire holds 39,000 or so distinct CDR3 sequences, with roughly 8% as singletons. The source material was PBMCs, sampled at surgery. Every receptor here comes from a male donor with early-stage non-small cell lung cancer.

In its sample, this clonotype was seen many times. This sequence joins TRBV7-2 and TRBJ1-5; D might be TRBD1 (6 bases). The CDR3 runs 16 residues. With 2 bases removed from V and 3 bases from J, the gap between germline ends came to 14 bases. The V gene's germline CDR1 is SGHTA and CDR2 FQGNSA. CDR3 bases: TGTGCCAGCAGCTTACAATGGGGACACGACAATCAGCCCCAGCATTTT. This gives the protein CASSLQWGHDNQPQHF. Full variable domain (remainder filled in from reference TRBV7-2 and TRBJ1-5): GAGVSQSPSNKVTEKGKDVELRCDPISGHTALYWYRQSLGQGLEFLIYFQGNSAPDKSGLPSDRFSAERTGGSVSTLTIQRTQQEDSAVYLCASSLQWGHDNQPQHFGDGTRLSIL.

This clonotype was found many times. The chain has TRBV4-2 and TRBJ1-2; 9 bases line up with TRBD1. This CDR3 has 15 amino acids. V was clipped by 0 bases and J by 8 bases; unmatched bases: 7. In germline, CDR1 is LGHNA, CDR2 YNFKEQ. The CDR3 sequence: CASSQDRTGELGYTF. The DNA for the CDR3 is TGTGCCAGCAGCCAAGACCGGACAGGGGAGCTGGGCTACACCTTC.

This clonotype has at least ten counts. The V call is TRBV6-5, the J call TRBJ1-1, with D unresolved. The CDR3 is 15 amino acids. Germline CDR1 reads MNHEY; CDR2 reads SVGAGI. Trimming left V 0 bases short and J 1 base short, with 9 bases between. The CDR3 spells CASSYSGTENTEAFF. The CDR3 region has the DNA TGTGCCAGCAGTTACTCGGGCACAGAGAACACTGAAGCTTTCTTT.

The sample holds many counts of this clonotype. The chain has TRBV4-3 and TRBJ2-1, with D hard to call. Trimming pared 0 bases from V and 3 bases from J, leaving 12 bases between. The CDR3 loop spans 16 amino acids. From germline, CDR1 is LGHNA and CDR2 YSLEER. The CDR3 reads CASSQEGRPSYNEQFF. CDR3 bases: TGCGCCAGCAGCCAAGAAGGGCGGCCGAGCTACAATGAGCAGTTCTTC.

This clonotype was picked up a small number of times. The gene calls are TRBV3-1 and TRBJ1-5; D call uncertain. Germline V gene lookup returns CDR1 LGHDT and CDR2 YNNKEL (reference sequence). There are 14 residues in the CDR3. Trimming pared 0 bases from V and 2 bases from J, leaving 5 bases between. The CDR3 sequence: CASSQDRGNQPQHF. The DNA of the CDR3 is TGTGCCAGCAGCCAAGATAGGGGCAATCAGCCCCAGCATTTT.

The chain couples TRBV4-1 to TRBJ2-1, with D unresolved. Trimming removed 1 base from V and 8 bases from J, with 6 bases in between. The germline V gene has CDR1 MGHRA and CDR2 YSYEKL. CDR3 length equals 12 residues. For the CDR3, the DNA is TGCGCCAGCAGCCAAGTCGCGGATGAGCAGTTCTTC. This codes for CASSQVADEQFF.

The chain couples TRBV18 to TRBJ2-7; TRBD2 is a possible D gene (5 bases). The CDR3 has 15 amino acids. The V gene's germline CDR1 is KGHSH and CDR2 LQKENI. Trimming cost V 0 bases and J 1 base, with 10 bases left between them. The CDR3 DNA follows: TGTGCCAGCTCACCACCGGGCCGAGGGTCCTACGAGCAGTACTTC. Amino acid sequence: CASSPPGRGSYEQYF.

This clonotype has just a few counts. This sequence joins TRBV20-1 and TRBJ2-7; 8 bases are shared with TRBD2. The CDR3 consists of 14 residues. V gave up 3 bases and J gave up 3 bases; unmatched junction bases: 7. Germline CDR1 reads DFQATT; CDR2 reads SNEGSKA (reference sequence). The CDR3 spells CSARGGGSSYEQYF. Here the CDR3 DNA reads TGCAGTGCTAGGGGCGGGGGGAGTAGCTACGAGCAGTACTTC.

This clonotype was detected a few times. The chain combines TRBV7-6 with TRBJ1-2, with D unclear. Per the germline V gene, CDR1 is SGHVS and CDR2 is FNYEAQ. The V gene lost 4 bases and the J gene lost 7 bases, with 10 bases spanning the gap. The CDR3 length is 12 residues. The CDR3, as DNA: TGTGCCAGCAGCTCCGGCAGGAGTGGCTACACCTTC. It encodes CASSSGRSGYTF.

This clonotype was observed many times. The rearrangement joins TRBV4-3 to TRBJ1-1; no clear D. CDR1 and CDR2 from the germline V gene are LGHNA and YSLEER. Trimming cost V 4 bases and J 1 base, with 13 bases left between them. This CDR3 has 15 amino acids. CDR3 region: CASSLREVRNTEAFF. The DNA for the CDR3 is TGCGCCAGCAGCCTAAGGGAGGTTCGGAACACTGAAGCTTTCTTT.

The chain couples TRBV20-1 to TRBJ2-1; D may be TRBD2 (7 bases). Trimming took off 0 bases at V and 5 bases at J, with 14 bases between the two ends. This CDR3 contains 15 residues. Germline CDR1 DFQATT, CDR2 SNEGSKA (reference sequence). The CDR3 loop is CSARDPGGSDNEQFF. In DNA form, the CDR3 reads TGCAGTGCTAGAGATCCGGGGGGCAGCGACAATGAGCAGTTCTTC.

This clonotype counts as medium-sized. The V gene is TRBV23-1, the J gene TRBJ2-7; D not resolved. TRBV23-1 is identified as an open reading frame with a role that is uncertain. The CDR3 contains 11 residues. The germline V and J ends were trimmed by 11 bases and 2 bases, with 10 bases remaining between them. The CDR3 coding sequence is TGCGCCTGGAGTGCCCCCTACGAGCAGTACGTC. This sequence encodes CAWSAPYEQYV.

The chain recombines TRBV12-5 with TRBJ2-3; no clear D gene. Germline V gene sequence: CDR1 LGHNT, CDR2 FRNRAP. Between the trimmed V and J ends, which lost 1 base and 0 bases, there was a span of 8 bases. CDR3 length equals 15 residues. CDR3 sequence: CASGLGSRSTDTQYF. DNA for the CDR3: TGTGCTAGTGGTTTGGGTAGCAGGAGCACAGATACGCAGTATTTT.

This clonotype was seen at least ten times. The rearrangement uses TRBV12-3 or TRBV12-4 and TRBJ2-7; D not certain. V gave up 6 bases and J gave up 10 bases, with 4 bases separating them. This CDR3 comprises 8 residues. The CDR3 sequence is CASSSQYF. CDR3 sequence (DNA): TGTGCCAGCAGCTCACAGTACTTC.

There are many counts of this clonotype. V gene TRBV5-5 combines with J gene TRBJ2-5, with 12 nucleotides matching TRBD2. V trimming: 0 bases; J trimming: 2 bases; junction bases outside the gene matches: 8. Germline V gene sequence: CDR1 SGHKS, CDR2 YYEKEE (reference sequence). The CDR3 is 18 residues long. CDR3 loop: CASSLVPTTSGGQETQYF. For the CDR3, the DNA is TGTGCCAGCAGCTTGGTCCCCACTACTAGCGGGGGGCAAGAGACCCAGTACTTC.

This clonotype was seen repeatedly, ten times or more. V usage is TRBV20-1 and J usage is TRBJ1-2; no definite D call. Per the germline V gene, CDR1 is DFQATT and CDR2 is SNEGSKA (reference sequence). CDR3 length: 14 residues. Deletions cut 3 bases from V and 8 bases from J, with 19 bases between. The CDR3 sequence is CSASLQNQRGGYTF. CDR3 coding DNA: TGCAGTGCTAGTCTCCAGAACCAGAGAGGGGGCTACACCTTC.

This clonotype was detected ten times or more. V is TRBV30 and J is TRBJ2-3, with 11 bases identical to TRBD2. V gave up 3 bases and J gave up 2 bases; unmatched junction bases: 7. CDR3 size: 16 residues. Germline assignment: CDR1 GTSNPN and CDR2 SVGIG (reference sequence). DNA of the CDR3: TGTGCCTGGAGAGCCGGACTAGCGGGTCTCACAGATACGCAGTATTTT. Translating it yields CAWRAGLAGLTDTQYF.

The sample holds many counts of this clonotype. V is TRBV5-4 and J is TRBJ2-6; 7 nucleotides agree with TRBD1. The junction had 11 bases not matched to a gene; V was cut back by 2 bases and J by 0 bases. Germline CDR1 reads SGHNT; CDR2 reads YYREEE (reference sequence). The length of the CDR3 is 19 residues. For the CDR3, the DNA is TGTGCCAGCAGCTTCAGCCCCGGGACAGCTTACTCTGGGGCCAACGTCCTGACTTTC. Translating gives CASSFSPGTAYSGANVLTF.

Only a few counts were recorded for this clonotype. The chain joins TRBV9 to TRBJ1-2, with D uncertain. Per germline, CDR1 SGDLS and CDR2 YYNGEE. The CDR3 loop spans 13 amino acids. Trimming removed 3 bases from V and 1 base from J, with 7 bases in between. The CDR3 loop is CASSGTVNYGYTF. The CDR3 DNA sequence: TGTGCCAGCAGCGGAACCGTTAACTATGGCTACACCTTC.

The CDR3 bases are TGCAGTGCCAAGGACAGGGGGACCTACGAGCAGTACTTC. Protein product: CSAKDRGTYEQYF. The chain has TRBV20-1 and TRBJ2-7, with 10 positions matching TRBD1. The V and J ends lost 6 bases and 2 bases, in that order; junction bases with no gene match: 4. The CDR3 totals 13 residues. The germline V gene has CDR1 DFQATT and CDR2 SNEGSKA (reference sequence).

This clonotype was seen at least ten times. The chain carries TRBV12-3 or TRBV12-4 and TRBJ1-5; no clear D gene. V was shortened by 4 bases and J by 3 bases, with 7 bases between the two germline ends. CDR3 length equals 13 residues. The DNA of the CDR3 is TGTGCCAGCAGTTCCCGAAACAATCAGCCCCAGCATTTT. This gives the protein CASSSRNNQPQHF.